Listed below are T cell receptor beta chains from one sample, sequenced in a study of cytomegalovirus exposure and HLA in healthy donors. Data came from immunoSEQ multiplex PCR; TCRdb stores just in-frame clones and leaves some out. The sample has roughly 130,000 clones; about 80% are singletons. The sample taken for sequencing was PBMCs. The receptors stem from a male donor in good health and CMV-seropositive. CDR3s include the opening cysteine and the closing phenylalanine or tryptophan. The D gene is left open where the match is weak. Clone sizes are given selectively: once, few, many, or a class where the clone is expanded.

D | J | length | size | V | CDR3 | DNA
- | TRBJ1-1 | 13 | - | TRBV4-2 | CASSQDFGGEAFF | TGTGCCAGCAGCCAAGATTTCGGCGGTGAAGCTTTCTTT
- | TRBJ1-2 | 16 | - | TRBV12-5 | CASGLVSGRGIYGYTF | TGTGCTAGTGGTTTGGTTAGTGGCAGGGGTATCTATGGCTACACCTTC
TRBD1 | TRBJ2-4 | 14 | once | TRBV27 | CASSPDRVWNIQYF | TGTGCCAGCAGCCCGGACAGGGTATGGAACATTCAGTACTTC
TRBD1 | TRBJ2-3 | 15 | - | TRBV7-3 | CASTPSGQGGDTQYF | TGTGCCAGCACCCCCTCGGGACAGGGAGGGGATACGCAGTATTTT
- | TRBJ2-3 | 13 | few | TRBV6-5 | CASSGSRTDTQYF | TGTGCCAGCTCGGGTTCCCGCACAGATACGCAGTATTTT
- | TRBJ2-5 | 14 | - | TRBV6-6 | CASSYVSGEETQYF | TGTGCCAGCAGTTATGTGAGCGGAGAAGAGACCCAGTACTTC
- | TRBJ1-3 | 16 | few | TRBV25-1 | CASSERSGNSGNTIYF | TGTGCCAGCAGTGAACGGTCAGGGAACTCTGGAAACACCATATATTTT
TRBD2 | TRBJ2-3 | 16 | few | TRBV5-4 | CASSERLAGSTDTQYF | TGTGCCAGCAGCGAACGACTAGCGGGGTCCACAGATACGCAGTATTTT
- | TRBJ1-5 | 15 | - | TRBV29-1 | CSVALGAGGNQPQHF | TGCAGCGTTGCCCTCGGGGCGGGGGGCAATCAGCCCCAGCATTTT
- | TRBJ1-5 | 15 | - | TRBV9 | CASSAGVSQGQPQHF | TGTGCCAGCAGCGCGGGGGTGTCGCAGGGTCAGCCCCAGCATTTT
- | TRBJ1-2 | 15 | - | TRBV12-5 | CASGLVLMQNYGYTF | TGTGCTAGTGGTTTGGTACTAATGCAGAACTATGGCTACACCTTC
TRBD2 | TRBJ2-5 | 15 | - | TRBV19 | CASSIQRGSQETQYF | TGTGCCAGTAGTATCCAGCGGGGGAGCCAAGAGACCCAGTACTTC
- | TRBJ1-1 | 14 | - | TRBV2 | CASSSRQGNTEAFF | TGTGCCAGCAGTTCAAGGCAGGGGAATACTGAAGCTTTCTTT
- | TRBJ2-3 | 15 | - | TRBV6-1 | CASSEGLATTDTQYF | TGTGCCAGCAGTGAGGGGCTAGCGACGACAGATACGCAGTATTTT
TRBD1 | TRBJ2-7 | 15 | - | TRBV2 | CASSEGGQGFYEQYF | TGTGCCAGCAGTGAAGGGGGACAGGGCTTCTACGAGCAGTACTTC
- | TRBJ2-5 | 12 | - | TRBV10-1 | CASSAQTETQYF | TGCGCCAGCAGTGCACAGACAGAGACCCAGTACTTC
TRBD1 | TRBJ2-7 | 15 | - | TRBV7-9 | CSSSRPGQGAYEQYF | TGTTCCAGCAGTAGACCGGGACAGGGGGCTTACGAGCAGTACTTC
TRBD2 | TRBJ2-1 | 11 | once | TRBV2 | CASSVGTMQFF | TGTGCCAGCAGTGTTGGGACTATGCAGTTCTTC
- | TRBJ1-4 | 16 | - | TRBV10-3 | CAISESQDATNEKLFF | TGTGCCATCAGTGAGTCCCAGGATGCAACTAATGAAAAACTGTTTTTT
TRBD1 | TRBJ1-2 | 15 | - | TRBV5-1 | CASRGTGTLSWGYTF | TGCGCCAGCAGGGGGACAGGGACCCTATCGTGGGGCTACACCTTC
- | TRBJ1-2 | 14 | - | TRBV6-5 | CASSYTSRDYGYTF | TGTGCCAGCAGTTACACTAGCAGAGACTATGGCTACACCTTC
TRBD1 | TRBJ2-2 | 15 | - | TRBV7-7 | CASSRTGEGTGELFF | TGTGCTAGCAGCCGGACAGGGGAAGGCACCGGGGAGCTGTTTTTT
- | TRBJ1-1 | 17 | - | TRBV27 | CASSLLSRRGLNTEAFF | TGTGCCAGCAGTTTATTAAGCAGACGGGGTTTGAACACTGAAGCTTTCTTT
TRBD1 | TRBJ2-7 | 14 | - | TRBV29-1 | CSVKDRGGSYEQYF | TGCAGCGTCAAGGACAGGGGAGGCTCCTACGAGCAGTACTTC
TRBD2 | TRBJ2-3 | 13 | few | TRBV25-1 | CASSPGTSDTQYF | TGTGCCAGCAGCCCCGGGACTAGCGATACGCAGTATTTT
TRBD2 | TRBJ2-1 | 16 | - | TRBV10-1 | CASSEDRLAGKNEQFF | TGCGCCAGCAGTGAGGACCGACTAGCGGGGAAGAATGAGCAGTTCTTC
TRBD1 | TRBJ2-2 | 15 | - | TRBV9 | CASGRPGQGAGELFF | TGTGCCAGCGGAAGACCGGGACAGGGGGCCGGGGAGCTGTTTTTT
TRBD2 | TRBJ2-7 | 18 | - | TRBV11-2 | CASSSTLRLAGTPYEQYF | TGTGCCAGCAGCTCGACTTTAAGACTAGCGGGGACCCCCTACGAGCAGTACTTC
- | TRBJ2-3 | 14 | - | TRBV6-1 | CASRSGHSTDTQYF | TGTGCCAGCAGGAGCGGGCATAGCACAGATACGCAGTATTTT
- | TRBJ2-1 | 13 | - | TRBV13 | CASSLYQANEQFF | TGTGCCAGCAGCCTTTATCAGGCCAATGAGCAGTTCTTC
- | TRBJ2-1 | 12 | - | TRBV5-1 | CASSLDINEQFF | TGCGCCAGCAGCTTGGACATAAATGAGCAGTTCTTC
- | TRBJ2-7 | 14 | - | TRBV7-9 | CASSLVGTTYEQYF | TGTGCCAGCAGCTTAGTGGGGACAACCTACGAGCAGTACTTC
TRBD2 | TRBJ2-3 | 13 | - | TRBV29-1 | CSVVAGRADTQYF | TGCAGCGTTGTGGCCGGGAGGGCAGATACGCAGTATTTT
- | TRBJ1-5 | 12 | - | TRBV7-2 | CASSLIRQPQHF | TGTGCCAGCAGCTTAATCCGTCAGCCCCAGCATTTT
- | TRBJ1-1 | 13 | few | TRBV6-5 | CASSYSVATEAFF | TGTGCCAGCAGTTACTCGGTGGCCACTGAAGCTTTCTTT
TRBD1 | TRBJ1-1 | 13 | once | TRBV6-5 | CAITRRGPPEAFF | TGTGCCATCACTCGCAGGGGGCCCCCTGAAGCTTTCTTT